The rows below give T cell receptor beta chains drawn from one sample of a study of shared clonotypes between healthy human individuals. TCRdb keeps only in-frame clones here, not all; method: immunoSEQ multiplex PCR. The sample includes about 2.3 million clones, approximately 95% seen only once; the top ten take under 0.45%. Specimen: naive CD4+ T cells from PBMCs. All receptors derive from a man younger than 30 in good health. Some clones in this sample may be carry-over from other donors' samples. Both conserved end residues are part of each CDR3. Each record gives: D gene, clone size, J gene, V gene, CDR3 DNA, CDR3 protein. D genes are given only for firm matches. Expanded clones are given a class, and other clones once, few, many or no size at all.

d_gene: .
abundance: once
j_gene: TRBJ2-6
v_gene: TRBV5-1
CDR3nt: TGCGCCAGCAGCTTGGGGGGTGTGGCAGACAGCTCTGGGGCCAACGTCCTGACTTTC
CDR3aa: CASSLGGVADSSGANVLTF

d_gene: TRBD1
abundance: once
j_gene: TRBJ1-1
v_gene: TRBV7-9
CDR3nt: TGTGCCAGCAGCTTAGATCCCACAGGGGGCCGGACTTTCTTT
CDR3aa: CASSLDPTGGRTFF

d_gene: TRBD1
abundance: few
j_gene: TRBJ1-5
v_gene: TRBV25-1
CDR3nt: TGTGCCAGCAGTGACGGGACAGGGGTTCAGCCCCAGCATTTT
CDR3aa: CASSDGTGVQPQHF

d_gene: TRBD1
abundance: once
j_gene: TRBJ2-7
v_gene: TRBV11-2
CDR3nt: TGTGCCAGCACCAAGACAGGGGGCTCCTACGAGCAGTACTTC
CDR3aa: CASTKTGGSYEQYF

d_gene: .
abundance: .
j_gene: TRBJ1-4
v_gene: TRBV19
CDR3nt: TGTGCCAGTAGTATCGTCAGCCATCCAGAAAAACTGTTTTTT
CDR3aa: CASSIVSHPEKLFF

d_gene: .
abundance: .
j_gene: TRBJ2-7
v_gene: TRBV5-8
CDR3nt: TGTGCCAGCAGCTTGGGACTAGGAGTTAGGCAGTACTTC
CDR3aa: CASSLGLGVRQYF

d_gene: .
abundance: .
j_gene: TRBJ2-1
v_gene: TRBV4-2
CDR3nt: TGTGCCAGCAGCCCATACAGGGTGGTGGAGCAGTTCTTC
CDR3aa: CASSPYRVVEQFF

d_gene: .
abundance: .
j_gene: TRBJ2-7
v_gene: TRBV7-9
CDR3nt: TGTGCCAGCAGCCTACAAGGGAGCTCCTACGAGCAGTACTTC
CDR3aa: CASSLQGSSYEQYF

d_gene: .
abundance: .
j_gene: TRBJ1-5
v_gene: TRBV6-1
CDR3nt: TGTGCCAGCGGTTGGGTGGGGAGAGGCCAGCCCCAGCATTTT
CDR3aa: CASGWVGRGQPQHF

d_gene: .
abundance: .
j_gene: TRBJ2-5
v_gene: TRBV12-5
CDR3nt: TGTGCTAGTGGTACCCGGACAGGTGCCCACGGGGGGACCCAGTACTTC
CDR3aa: CASGTRTGAHGGTQYF

d_gene: TRBD1
abundance: .
j_gene: TRBJ1-4
v_gene: TRBV11-2
CDR3nt: TGTGCCAGCAGCCGACAGGGAGGGGGCGGTGAAAAACTGTTTTTT
CDR3aa: CASSRQGGGGEKLFF

d_gene: .
abundance: .
j_gene: TRBJ1-5
v_gene: TRBV15
CDR3nt: TGTGCCACCAGCAGAGGGGTTCACCAGCCCCAGCATTTT
CDR3aa: CATSRGVHQPQHF

d_gene: .
abundance: .
j_gene: TRBJ1-1
v_gene: TRBV6-5
CDR3nt: TGTGCCAGCACTAGAAAGGGGGGCGAGTCTGAAGCTTTCTTT
CDR3aa: CASTRKGGESEAFF

d_gene: TRBD2
abundance: .
j_gene: TRBJ2-5
v_gene: TRBV5-1
CDR3nt: TGCGCCAGCAGCTCGGGACTAGCGGGATCACAAGAGACCCAGTACTTC
CDR3aa: CASSSGLAGSQETQYF

d_gene: TRBD1
abundance: .
j_gene: TRBJ2-6
v_gene: TRBV11-3
CDR3nt: TGTGCCAGCAGCTTAGCAGGGGGCGTTGCTGGGGCCAACGTCCTGACTTTC
CDR3aa: CASSLAGGVAGANVLTF